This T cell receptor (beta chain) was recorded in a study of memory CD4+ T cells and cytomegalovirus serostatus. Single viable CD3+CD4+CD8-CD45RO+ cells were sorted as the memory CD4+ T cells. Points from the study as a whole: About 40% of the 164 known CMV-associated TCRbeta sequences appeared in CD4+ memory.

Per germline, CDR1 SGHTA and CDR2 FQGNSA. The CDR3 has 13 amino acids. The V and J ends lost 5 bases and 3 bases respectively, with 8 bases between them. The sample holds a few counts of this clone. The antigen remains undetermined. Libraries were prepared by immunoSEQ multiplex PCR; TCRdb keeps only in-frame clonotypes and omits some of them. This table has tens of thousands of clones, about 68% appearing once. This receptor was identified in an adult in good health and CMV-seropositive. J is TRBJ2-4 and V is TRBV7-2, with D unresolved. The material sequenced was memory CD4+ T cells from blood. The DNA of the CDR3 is TGTGCCAGCAGCCCTCCGGGCAAAAACATTCAGTACTTC. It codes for CASSPPGKNIQYF.